These 29 T cell receptor beta chains came from one sample sequenced in a study of blood T cells in healthy people across ages. Through a sample-barcoded 5' primer and a J-beta primer mix, a second PCR was run for about 6 to 11 cycles. TCRdb re-called the 5' RACE reads through MiXCR, storing one row per CDR3 protein. The sample has roughly 830,000 distinct CDR3 sequences, 55% to 65% seen once. Sequencing input: blood. Source of these receptors: a man aged 25-45 years in good health.

This clonotype was counted between two and nine times. The V gene is TRBV24-1, the J gene TRBJ2-4; D is possibly TRBD1 (6 bases). CDR3 length equals 11 residues. Germline CDR1 KGHDR, CDR2 SFDVKD. V shed 9 bases and J shed 11 bases, with 13 bases lying between them. In DNA, the CDR3 is TGTGCCACCGAGAGGGGGAACGTTCAGTACTTC. Amino acid sequence: CATERGNVQYF.

V gene TRBV4-1 combines with J gene TRBJ2-1; D may match TRBD1 or TRBD2 (6 bases each). Germline-derived CDR1 and CDR2 are MGHRA and YSYEKL. The CDR3 is 15 amino acids. Trimming stripped 2 bases from V and 2 bases from J, with 10 bases between. The CDR3 loop is CASSQFGGPYNEQFF. The CDR3, as DNA: TGCGCCAGCAGCCAATTTGGGGGGCCCTACAATGAGCAGTTCTTC.

The chain links TRBV24-1 to TRBJ2-1; no definite D call. The CDR3 contains 14 residues. Germline V CDR1 and CDR2: KGHDR, SFDVKD. Trimming shortened V by 3 bases and J by 5 bases, and 10 bases separated the two germline ends. CDR3 protein: CATSDPPNDNEQFF. For the CDR3, the DNA is TGTGCCACCAGTGATCCCCCGAATGACAATGAGCAGTTCTTC.

This chain joins TRBV2 and TRBJ2-1; D possibly corresponds to TRBD2 (7 bases). Trimming stripped 7 bases from V and 6 bases from J, with 13 bases between. CDR3 length: 13 amino acids. Germline lookup yields CDR1 SNHLY and CDR2 FYNNEI. Here the CDR3 DNA reads TGTGCCAGCATTAGGGGGGGCAGCAATGAGCAGTTCTTC. Amino acid sequence: CASIRGGSNEQFF.

This chain joins TRBV9 and TRBJ2-2; 12 positions match TRBD2. The CDR3 contains 16 residues. Trimming cost V 3 bases and J 3 bases; bases outside gene matches: 3. Looked up from germline, CDR1 is SGDLS and CDR2 is YYNGEE. The CDR3 loop is CASSASGGVYTGELFF. CDR3 coding DNA: TGTGCCAGCAGCGCTAGCGGGGGGGTATACACCGGGGAGCTGTTTTTT.

This rearrangement joins TRBV13 to TRBJ2-3, with 10 bases aligning to TRBD2. The junction had 8 bases not matched to a gene; V was cut back by 4 bases and J by 1 base. Per the germline V gene, CDR1 is PRHDT and CDR2 is FYEKMQ (reference sequence). This CDR3 has 17 amino acids. CDR3 in amino acids: CASSSLSGGGRTDTQYF. CDR3 in DNA: TGTGCCAGCAGCTCATTGAGCGGGGGGGGACGCACAGATACGCAGTATTTT.

This chain connects TRBV6-5 to TRBJ2-4, with 7 nucleotides matching TRBD2. Trimming removed 0 bases from V and 3 bases from J; junction bases left unmatched: 8. Germline V gene lookup returns CDR1 MNHEY and CDR2 SVGAGI. The CDR3 is made up of 17 amino acids. The DNA of the CDR3 is TGTGCCAGCAGTTACTCGAGAGCGGGGTGGGGCAAAAACATTCAGTACTTC. Translation gives CASSYSRAGWGKNIQYF.

This clonotype was picked up a small number of times. The chain links TRBV5-6 to TRBJ2-4; TRBD1 matches at 7 bases. Germline values: CDR1 SGHDT, CDR2 YYEEEE. V trimming: 6 bases; J trimming: 1 base; junction bases outside the gene matches: 16. This CDR3 spans 18 amino acids. CDR3 protein: CASMPFGQALLAKNIQYF. The CDR3 DNA reads as TGTGCCAGCATGCCGTTTGGACAGGCTCTTCTGGCCAAAAACATTCAGTACTTC.

V gene TRBV10-3 combines with J gene TRBJ1-1, with D perhaps matching TRBD1 (5 bases). CDR1 and CDR2 (germline): ENHRY, SYGVKD. Trimming left V 3 bases short and J 7 bases short, with 18 bases between. CDR3 length equals 15 residues. CDR3 bases: TGTGCCATCAGTGAATCGGGACGGGTTAGGAGTGAAGCTTTCTTT. Amino acid sequence: CAISESGRVRSEAFF.

This chain uses TRBV12-3 or TRBV12-4 with TRBJ2-7; D is ambiguous. Trimming left V 7 bases short and J 4 bases short, with 17 bases between. The CDR3 contains 14 residues. The CDR3: CASNRGRTSYEQYF. Written as DNA, the CDR3 is TGTGCCAGCAATAGAGGCAGAACCTCATACGAGCAGTACTTC.

J is TRBJ2-3 and V is TRBV7-9, with D tentatively TRBD2 (5 bases). The germline CDR1 and CDR2 sequences are SEHNR and FQNEAQ (reference sequence). Trimming stripped 3 bases from V and 3 bases from J, with 16 bases between. CDR3 length: 16 amino acids. Written as DNA, the CDR3 is TGTGCCAGCAGCTTCCCGTACGGGGTTCGAACAGATACGCAGTATTTT. The encoded protein is CASSFPYGVRTDTQYF.

The rearrangement joins TRBV19 to TRBJ2-4; 8 bases line up with TRBD1. This CDR3 is built from 15 residues. Per the germline V gene, CDR1 is LNHDA and CDR2 is SQIVND (reference sequence). Germline trimming cut 5 bases from V and 6 bases from J; bases unmatched to any gene: 9. CDR3 amino acids: CASSPIDRGGNIQYF. For the CDR3, the DNA is TGTGCCAGTAGTCCGATAGACAGGGGAGGAAACATTCAGTACTTC. Full variable domain (rest looked up from reference TRBV19 and TRBJ2-4): DGGITQSPKYLFRKEGQNVTLSCEQNLNHDAMYWYRQDPGQGLRLIYYSQIVNDFQKGDIAEGYSVSREKKESFPLTVTSAQKNPTAFYLCASSPIDRGGNIQYFGAGTRLSVL.

The chain joins TRBV28 to TRBJ1-2; no reliable D call. Looked up from germline, CDR1 is MDHEN and CDR2 is SYDVKM. The CDR3 has 14 amino acids. Between the trimmed V and J ends, which lost 5 bases and 8 bases, there was a span of 18 bases. CDR3 residues: CASSPRTVILGYTF. As DNA, the CDR3 is TGTGCCAGCAGTCCCCGGACTGTAATCCTGGGCTACACCTTC.

This chain uses TRBV20-1 with TRBJ2-7, with 8 positions matching TRBD2. The closer fit of TRBJ2-5 to the DNA end suggests the J call may be wrong. This CDR3 region has 15 residues. Germline loops: CDR1 DFQATT, CDR2 SNEGSKA (reference sequence). The CDR3 bases are TGCAGTGCTAGATCTGGCGGGGGGAAGTTAGAGACCCAGTACTTC. Its protein product is CSARSGGGKLETQYF.

This clonotype has more than one count but fewer than ten. CDR3 bases: TGCAGCGTTCAGGCGGGTAGTTACAATGAGCAGTTCTTC. It yields the protein CSVQAGSYNEQFF. The rearrangement uses TRBV29-1 and TRBJ2-1; D might be TRBD2 (5 bases). CDR1 and CDR2 from the germline V gene are SQVTM and ANQGSEA. V lost 5 bases and J lost 4, with 12 bases in between. The CDR3 totals 13 residues.

With regard to this clonotype: A read error is possible here, since a much larger clone lies one base away. This chain connects TRBV7-9 to TRBJ2-1, with TRBD1 as a possible D gene (6 bases). This CDR3 contains 14 residues. The V and J ends lost 5 bases and 6 bases respectively, with 14 bases between them. Per the germline V gene, CDR1 is SEHNR and CDR2 is FQNEAQ (reference sequence). The CDR3 is CASSVVVRGNEQFF. CDR3 coding DNA: TGTGCCAGCAGCGTAGTTGTCAGGGGCAATGAGCAGTTCTTC.

The V call is TRBV4-1, the J call TRBJ2-2, with a weak D call TRBD2 (7 bases). The CDR3 extends over 16 amino acids. V was trimmed by 4 bases and J by 6 bases, leaving 18 bases between them. CDR1 is MGHRA, CDR2 YSYEKL, per germline. The CDR3 region has the DNA TGCGCCAGCAGCCCCCCGTGGGGGGGCAGGGCCGGGGAGCTGTTTTTT. This translates into CASSPPWGGRAGELFF.

This chain uses TRBV7-9 with TRBJ1-4; 8 bases align to TRBD1. V trimming: 5 bases; J trimming: 2 bases; junction bases outside the gene matches: 10. This CDR3 contains 17 residues. CDR1 and CDR2 from the germline V gene are SEHNR and FQNEAQ (reference sequence). The CDR3 loop is CASSIRTGKETNEKLFF. In nucleotides, the CDR3 is TGTGCCAGCAGCATACGGACAGGGAAGGAGACTAATGAAAAACTGTTTTTT.

J is TRBJ2-4 and V is TRBV20-1; D is unresolved. The J call may be wrong; the DNA end is better matched by TRBJ2-7. The CDR3 has 14 residues. Germline values: CDR1 DFQATT, CDR2 SNEGSKA (reference sequence). The CDR3 region is CSASPMAGTYEQYF. CDR3 DNA: TGCAGTGCTAGCCCTATGGCAGGAACCTACGAGCAGTACTTC.

The chain joins TRBV4-3 to TRBJ1-2; 7 bases map to TRBD1. The V segment lost 0 bases and the J segment 2 bases; nucleotides outside the gene matches: 6. The germline CDR1 and CDR2 sequences are LGHNA and YSLEER. The length of the CDR3 is 16 residues. CDR3: CASSQDTGVLNYGYTF. Written as DNA, the CDR3 is TGCGCCAGCAGCCAAGATACAGGGGTCCTGAACTATGGCTACACCTTC.

Details on this clonotype: Possible read error: a much larger clone is one base away. The chain links TRBV20-1 to TRBJ1-5, with 8 positions matching TRBD1. The length of the CDR3 is 15 residues. The germline V gene has CDR1 DFQATT and CDR2 SNEGSKA (reference sequence). The CDR3 sequence is CSASQGAYSNQPLHF. The DNA for the CDR3 is TGCAGTGCTAGCCAGGGGGCCTATAGCAATCAGCCCCTGCATTTT.

This chain links TRBV2 with TRBJ2-5; D may match TRBD1 or TRBD2 (6 bases each). The J call may be incorrect, as the DNA end agrees better with TRBJ2-7. The germline V gene encodes CDR1 SNHLY and CDR2 FYNNEI. The CDR3 has 10 residues. The CDR3 sequence: CAVGGNEQYF. The CDR3 DNA reads as TGTGCCGTAGGGGGGAACGAGCAGTACTTC.

The chain carries TRBV6-1 and TRBJ1-1; D is perhaps TRBD1 (6 bases). Looked up from germline, CDR1 is MNHNS and CDR2 is SASEGT. The CDR3 covers 15 residues. V dropped 2 bases and J dropped 1 base, with 11 bases sitting between them. This CDR3 is CASSEHREGNTEAFF. DNA of the CDR3: TGTGCCAGCAGTGAACACAGGGAGGGGAACACTGAAGCTTTCTTT.

This clonotype came up a few times. The CDR3 bases are TGTGCCACCAGTGAGAACGGACTATCCGCCGAGCAGTACTTC. This codes for CATSENGLSAEQYF. The chain uses TRBV24-1 and TRBJ2-4; D is possibly TRBD2 (6 bases). The end of the DNA fits TRBJ2-7 better, so the J call may be wrong. CDR1 is KGHDR, CDR2 SFDVKD, per germline. There are 14 residues in the CDR3.

The rearrangement uses TRBV7-2 and TRBJ2-7; either TRBD1 or TRBD2 may supply D (5 bases each). Trimming shortened V by 5 bases and J by 1 base, and 15 bases separated the two germline ends. The CDR3 is made up of 15 amino acids. The germline V gene encodes CDR1 SGHTA and CDR2 FQGNSA. In DNA, the CDR3 is TGTGCCAGCAGCACCGACGGGGACGGGTCCTACGAGCAGTACTTC. Amino acid sequence: CASSTDGDGSYEQYF. The full variable domain, rest sourced from reference TRBV7-2 and TRBJ2-7, is GAGVSQSPSNKVTEKGKDVELRCDPISGHTALYWYRQSLGQGLEFLIYFQGNSAPDKSGLPSDRFSAERTGGSVSTLTIQRTQQEDSAVYLCASSTDGDGSYEQYFGPGTRLTVT.

The CDR3 reads CASSLTVDPDEQFF. The CDR3 nucleotides read TGTGCCAGCAGCCTTACTGTGGACCCCGATGAGCAGTTCTTC. This chain connects TRBV6-5 to TRBJ2-1; D not resolved. With 6 bases removed from V and 8 bases from J, the gap between germline ends came to 17 bases. This CDR3 region has 14 residues. The germline V gene encodes CDR1 MNHEY and CDR2 SVGAGI.

CDR3 in amino acids: CSAPYYYNEQFF. As DNA, the CDR3 is TGCAGTGCTCCTTACTACTACAATGAGCAGTTCTTC. The chain links TRBV20-1 to TRBJ2-1; the D is unclear. V gave up 5 bases and J gave up 3 bases, with 8 bases separating them. Germline CDR1 reads DFQATT; CDR2 reads SNEGSKA (reference sequence). This CDR3 is 12 amino acids long.

A few counts support this clonotype. This sequence joins TRBV29-1 and TRBJ2-7; 10 bases align to TRBD2. The ends lost 3 bases at V and 4 bases at J; junction bases unmatched: 3. The CDR3 spans 13 residues. Germline V lookup: CDR1 SQVTM, CDR2 ANQGSEA. CDR3 in DNA: TGCAGCGTTGAGGAGCGGGGGGGTTACGAGCAGTACTTC. It is translated as CSVEERGGYEQYF.

In this sample, this clonotype turned up a few times. The chain has TRBV7-9 and TRBJ2-4, with 8 bases that match TRBD2. Germline V gives CDR1 SEHNR, CDR2 FQNEAQ (reference sequence). The CDR3 extends over 13 amino acids. With V trimmed by 8 bases and J by 5 bases, 5 bases remained unmatched. Written as DNA, the CDR3 is TGTGCCAGCGGCCAAGCGGGGGAAAACATTCAGTACTTC. Translating it yields CASGQAGENIQYF.